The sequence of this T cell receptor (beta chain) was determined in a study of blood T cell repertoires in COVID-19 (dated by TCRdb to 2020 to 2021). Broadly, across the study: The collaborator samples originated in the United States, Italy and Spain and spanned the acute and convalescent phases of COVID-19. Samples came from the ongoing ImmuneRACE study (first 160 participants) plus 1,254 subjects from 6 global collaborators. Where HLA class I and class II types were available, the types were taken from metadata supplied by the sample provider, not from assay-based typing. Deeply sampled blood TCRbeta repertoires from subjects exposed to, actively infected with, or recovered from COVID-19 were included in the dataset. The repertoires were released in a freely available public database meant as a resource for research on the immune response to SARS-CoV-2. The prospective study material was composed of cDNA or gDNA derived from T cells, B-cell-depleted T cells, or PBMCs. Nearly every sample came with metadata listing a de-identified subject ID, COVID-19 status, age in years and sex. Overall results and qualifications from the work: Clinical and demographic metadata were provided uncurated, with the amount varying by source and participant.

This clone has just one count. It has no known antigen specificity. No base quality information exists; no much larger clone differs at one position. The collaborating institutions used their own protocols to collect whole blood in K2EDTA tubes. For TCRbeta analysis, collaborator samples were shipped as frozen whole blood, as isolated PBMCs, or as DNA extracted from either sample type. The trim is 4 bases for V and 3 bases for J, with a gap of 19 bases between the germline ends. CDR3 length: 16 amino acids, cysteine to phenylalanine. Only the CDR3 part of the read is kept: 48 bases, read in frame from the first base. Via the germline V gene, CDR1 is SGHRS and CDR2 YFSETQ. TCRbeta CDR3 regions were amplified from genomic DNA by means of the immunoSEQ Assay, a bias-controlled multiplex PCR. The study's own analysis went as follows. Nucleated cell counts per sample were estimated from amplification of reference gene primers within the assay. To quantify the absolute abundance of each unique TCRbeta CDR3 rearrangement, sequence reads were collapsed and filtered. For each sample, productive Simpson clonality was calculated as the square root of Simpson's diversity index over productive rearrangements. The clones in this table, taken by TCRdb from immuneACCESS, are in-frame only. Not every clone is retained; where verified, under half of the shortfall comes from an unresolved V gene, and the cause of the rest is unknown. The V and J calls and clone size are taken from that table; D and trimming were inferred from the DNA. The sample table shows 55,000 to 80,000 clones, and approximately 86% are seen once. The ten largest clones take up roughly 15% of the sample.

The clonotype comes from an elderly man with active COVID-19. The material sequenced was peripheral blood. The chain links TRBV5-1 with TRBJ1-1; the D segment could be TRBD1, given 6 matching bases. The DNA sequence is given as TGCGCCAGCAGCCAATTACCCGGGACATCCTACACTGAAGCTTTCTTT. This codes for CASSQLPGTSYTEAFF.